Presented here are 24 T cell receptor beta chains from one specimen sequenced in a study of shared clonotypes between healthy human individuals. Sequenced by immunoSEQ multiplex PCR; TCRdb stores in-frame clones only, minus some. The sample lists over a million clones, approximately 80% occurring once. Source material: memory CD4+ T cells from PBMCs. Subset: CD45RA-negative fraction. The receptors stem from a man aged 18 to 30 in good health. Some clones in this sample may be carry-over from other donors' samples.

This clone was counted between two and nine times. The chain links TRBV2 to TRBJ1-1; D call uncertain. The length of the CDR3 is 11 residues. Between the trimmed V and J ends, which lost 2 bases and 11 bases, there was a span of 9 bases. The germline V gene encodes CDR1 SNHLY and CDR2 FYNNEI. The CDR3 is CASSEQAGAFF. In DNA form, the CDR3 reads TGTGCCAGCAGTGAACAAGCTGGGGCTTTCTTT.

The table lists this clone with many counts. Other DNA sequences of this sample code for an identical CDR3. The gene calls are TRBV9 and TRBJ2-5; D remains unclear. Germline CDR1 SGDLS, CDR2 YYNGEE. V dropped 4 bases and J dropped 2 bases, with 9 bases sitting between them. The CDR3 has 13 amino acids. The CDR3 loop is CASSRNVQETQYF. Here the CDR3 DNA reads TGTGCCAGCAGCCGGAATGTACAAGAGACCCAGTACTTC.

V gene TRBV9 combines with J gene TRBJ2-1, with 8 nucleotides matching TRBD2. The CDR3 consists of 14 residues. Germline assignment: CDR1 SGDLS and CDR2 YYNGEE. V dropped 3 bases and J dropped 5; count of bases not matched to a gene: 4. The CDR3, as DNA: TGTGCCAGCAGCGCCCAACTAGCGGACAATGAGCAGTTCTTC. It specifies CASSAQLADNEQFF.

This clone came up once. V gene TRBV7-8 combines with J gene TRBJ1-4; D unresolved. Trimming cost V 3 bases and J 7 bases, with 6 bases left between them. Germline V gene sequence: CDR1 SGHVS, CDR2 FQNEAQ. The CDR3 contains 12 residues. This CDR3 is CASSFSAEKLFF. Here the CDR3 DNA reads TGTGCCAGCAGCTTCTCGGCTGAAAAACTGTTTTTT.

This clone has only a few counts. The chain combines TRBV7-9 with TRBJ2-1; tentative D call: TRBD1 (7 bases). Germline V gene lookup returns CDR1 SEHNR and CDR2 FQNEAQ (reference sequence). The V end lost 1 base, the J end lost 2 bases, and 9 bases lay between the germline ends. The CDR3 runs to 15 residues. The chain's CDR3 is CASSLGGTAYNEQFF. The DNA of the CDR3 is TGTGCCAGCAGCTTAGGCGGGACAGCCTACAATGAGCAGTTCTTC.

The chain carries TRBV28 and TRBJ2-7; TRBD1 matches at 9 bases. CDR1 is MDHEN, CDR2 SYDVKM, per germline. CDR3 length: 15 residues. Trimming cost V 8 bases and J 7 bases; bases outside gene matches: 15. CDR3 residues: CASGLPGQGNEEQYF. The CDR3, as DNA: TGTGCCAGCGGCCTACCGGGACAGGGAAATGAAGAGCAGTACTTC.

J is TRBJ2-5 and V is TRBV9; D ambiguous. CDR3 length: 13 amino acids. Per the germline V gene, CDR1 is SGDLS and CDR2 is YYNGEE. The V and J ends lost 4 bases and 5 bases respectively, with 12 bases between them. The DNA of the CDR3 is TGTGCCAGCAGCCCCCGGGCCGGGGAGACCCAGTACTTC. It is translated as CASSPRAGETQYF.

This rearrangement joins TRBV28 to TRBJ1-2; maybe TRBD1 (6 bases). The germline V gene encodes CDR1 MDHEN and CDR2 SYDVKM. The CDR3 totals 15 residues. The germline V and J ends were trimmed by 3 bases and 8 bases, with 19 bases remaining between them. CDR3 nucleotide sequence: TGTGCCAGCAGTTTTGGCGGACAGCCATCCCAGGGCTACACCTTC. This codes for CASSFGGQPSQGYTF.

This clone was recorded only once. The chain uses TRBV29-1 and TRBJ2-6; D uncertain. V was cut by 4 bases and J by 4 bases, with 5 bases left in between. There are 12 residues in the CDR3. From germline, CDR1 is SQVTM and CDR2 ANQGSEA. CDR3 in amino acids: CSVALGANVLTF. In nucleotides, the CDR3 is TGCAGCGTTGCTTTGGGGGCCAACGTCCTGACTTTC.

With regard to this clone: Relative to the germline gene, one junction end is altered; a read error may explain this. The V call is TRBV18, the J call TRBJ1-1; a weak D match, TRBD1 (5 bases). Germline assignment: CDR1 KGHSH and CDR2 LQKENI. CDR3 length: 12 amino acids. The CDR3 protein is CASSPQVLEAFF. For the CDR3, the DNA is TGTGCCAGCTCGCCACAGGTGCTTGAAGCTTTCTTT.

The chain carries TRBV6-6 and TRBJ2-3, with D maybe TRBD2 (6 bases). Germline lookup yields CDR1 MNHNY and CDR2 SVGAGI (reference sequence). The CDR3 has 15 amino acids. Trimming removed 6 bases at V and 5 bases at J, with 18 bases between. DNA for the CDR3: TGTGCCAGCAGCCACAGGACCAGGGAGGTAGATACGCAGTATTTT. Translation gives CASSHRTREVDTQYF.

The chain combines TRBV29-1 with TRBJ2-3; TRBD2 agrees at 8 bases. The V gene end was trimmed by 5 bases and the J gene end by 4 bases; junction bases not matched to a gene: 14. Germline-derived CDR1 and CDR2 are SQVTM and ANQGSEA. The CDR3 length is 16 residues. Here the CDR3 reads CSVKREGLFVADTQYF. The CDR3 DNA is TGCAGCGTTAAACGGGAGGGACTCTTCGTGGCAGATACGCAGTATTTT.

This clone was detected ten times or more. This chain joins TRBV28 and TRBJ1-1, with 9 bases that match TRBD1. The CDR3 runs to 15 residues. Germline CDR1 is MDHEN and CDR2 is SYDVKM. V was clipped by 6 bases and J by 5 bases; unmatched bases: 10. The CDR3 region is CASSSPGQGRTEAFF. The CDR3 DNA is TGTGCCAGCAGCTCGCCGGGACAGGGTAGGACTGAAGCTTTCTTT.

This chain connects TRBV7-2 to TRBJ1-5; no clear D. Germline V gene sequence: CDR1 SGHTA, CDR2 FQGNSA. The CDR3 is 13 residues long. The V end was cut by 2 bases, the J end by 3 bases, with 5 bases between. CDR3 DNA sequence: TGTGCCAGCAGCTTAACTACCAATCAGCCCCAGCATTTT. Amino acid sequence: CASSLTTNQPQHF.

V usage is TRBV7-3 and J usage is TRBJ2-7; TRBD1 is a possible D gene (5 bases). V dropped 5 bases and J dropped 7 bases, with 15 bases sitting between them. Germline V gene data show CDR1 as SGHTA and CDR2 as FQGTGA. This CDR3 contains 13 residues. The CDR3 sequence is CASSGQGSVEQYF. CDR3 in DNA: TGTGCCAGCAGCGGGCAGGGCTCAGTTGAGCAGTACTTC.

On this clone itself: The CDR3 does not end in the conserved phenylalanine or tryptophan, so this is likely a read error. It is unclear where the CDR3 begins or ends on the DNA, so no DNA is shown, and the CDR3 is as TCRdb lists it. The CDR3 reads CASSPRGLPKLSI. The chain has TRBV5-6 and TRBJ1-1. The CDR3 length is 13 residues, termini included. The germline CDR1 and CDR2 sequences are SGHDT and YYEEEE.

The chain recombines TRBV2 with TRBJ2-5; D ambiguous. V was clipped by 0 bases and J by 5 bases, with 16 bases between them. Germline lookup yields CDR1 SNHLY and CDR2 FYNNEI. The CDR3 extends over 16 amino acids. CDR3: CASSEASGVLGETQYF. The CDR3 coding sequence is TGTGCCAGCAGTGAAGCTAGTGGGGTATTAGGCGAGACCCAGTACTTC. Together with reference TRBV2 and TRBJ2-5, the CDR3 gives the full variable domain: EPEVTQTPSHQVTQMGQEVILRCVPISNHLYFYWYRQILGQKVEFLVSFYNNEISEKSEIFDDQFSVERPDGSNFTLKIRSTKLEDSAMYFCASSEASGVLGETQYFGPGTRLLVL.

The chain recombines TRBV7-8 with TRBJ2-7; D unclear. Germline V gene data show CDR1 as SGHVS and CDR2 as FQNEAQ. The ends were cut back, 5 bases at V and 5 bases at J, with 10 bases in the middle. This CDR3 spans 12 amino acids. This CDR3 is CASSLQGHEQYF. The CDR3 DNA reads TGTGCCAGCAGCCTACAAGGTCACGAGCAGTACTTC.

Here the CDR3 reads CASSLEAAPFHEQYF. The DNA for the CDR3 is TGTGCCAGCAGCTTAGAAGCAGCCCCCTTTCACGAGCAGTACTTC. The rearrangement uses TRBV11-3 and TRBJ2-7; D remains ambiguous. This CDR3 spans 15 amino acids. Trimming stripped 0 bases from V and 5 bases from J, with 14 bases between. Looked up from germline, CDR1 is SGHNT and CDR2 is YENEEA.

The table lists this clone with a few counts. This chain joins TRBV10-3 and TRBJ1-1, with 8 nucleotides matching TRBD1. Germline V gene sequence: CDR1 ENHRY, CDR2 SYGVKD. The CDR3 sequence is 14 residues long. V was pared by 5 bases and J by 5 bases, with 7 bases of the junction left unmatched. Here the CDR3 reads CAISKQGGRTEAFF. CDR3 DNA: TGTGCCATCAGTAAACAGGGGGGAAGGACTGAAGCTTTCTTT.

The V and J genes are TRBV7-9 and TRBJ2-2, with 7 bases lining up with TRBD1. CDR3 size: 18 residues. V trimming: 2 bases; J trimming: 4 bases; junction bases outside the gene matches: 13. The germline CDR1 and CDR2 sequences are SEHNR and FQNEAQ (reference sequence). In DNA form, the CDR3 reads TGTGCCAGCAGCTTAATGAGGGGGCCCCAGGGATCCACCGGGGAGCTGTTTTTT. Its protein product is CASSLMRGPQGSTGELFF.

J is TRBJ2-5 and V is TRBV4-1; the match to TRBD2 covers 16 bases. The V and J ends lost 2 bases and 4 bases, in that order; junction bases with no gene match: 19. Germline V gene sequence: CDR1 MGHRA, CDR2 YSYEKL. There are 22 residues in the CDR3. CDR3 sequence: CASSQPPLGLAGGSGEIETQYF. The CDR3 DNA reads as TGCGCCAGCAGCCAACCCCCCTTGGGACTAGCGGGAGGGTCGGGGGAGATAGAGACCCAGTACTTC.

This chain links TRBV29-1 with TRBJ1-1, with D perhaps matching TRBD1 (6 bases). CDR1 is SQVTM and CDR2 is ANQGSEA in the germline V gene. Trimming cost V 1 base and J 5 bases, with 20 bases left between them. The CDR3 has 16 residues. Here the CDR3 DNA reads TGCAGCGTTGAAGTTTGGGACACCTTAAGGGGGACTGAAGCTTTCTTT. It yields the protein CSVEVWDTLRGTEAFF.

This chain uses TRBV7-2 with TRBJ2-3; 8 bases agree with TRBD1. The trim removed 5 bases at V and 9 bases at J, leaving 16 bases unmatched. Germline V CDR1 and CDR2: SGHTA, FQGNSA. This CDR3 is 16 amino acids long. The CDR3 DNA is TGTGCCAGCAGCCCAAGTCCGGACAGACAGGGGCAGACGCAGTATTTT. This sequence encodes CASSPSPDRQGQTQYF.